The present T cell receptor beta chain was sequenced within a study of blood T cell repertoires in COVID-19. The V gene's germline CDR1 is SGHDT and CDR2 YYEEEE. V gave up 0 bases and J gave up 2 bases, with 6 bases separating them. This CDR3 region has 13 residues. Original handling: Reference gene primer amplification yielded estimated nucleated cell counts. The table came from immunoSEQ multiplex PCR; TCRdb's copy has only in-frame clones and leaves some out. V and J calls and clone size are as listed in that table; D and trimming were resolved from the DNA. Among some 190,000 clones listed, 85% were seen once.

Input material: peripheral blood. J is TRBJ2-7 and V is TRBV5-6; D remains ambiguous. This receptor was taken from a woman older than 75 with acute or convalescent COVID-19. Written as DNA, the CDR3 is TGTGCCAGCAGCTTGGACGGAGCCTACGAGCAGTACTTC. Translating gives CASSLDGAYEQYF.